Following are 20 T cell receptor beta chains from one sample sequenced in a study of blood T cell repertoires in COVID-19. Measured with immunoSEQ multiplex PCR; TCRdb has only the in-frame clones, and not every one. The sample has about 180,000 clones, over 75% seen once. Sequencing input: PBMCs or T cells enriched from blood (not recorded which). The receptors originated from a woman younger than 30 who had recovered from COVID-19.

This chain links TRBV19 with TRBJ2-3, with D possibly matching TRBD1 (7 bases). The germline V and J ends were trimmed by 3 bases and 3 bases, with 13 bases remaining between them. The CDR3 runs to 15 residues. Germline V CDR1 and CDR2: LNHDA, SQIVND (reference sequence). The CDR3 is CASSIWSGGTDTQYF. CDR3 in DNA: TGTGCCAGTAGTATTTGGTCAGGGGGGACAGATACGCAGTATTTT. The full variable domain, completed using reference TRBV19 and TRBJ2-3, is DGGITQSPKYLFRKEGQNVTLSCEQNLNHDAMYWYRQDPGQGLRLIYYSQIVNDFQKGDIAEGYSVSREKKESFPLTVTSAQKNPTAFYLCASSIWSGGTDTQYFGPGTRLTVL.

The gene calls are TRBV9 and TRBJ1-1, with D unclear. This CDR3 has 13 amino acids. The V end was cut by 4 bases, the J end by 1 base, with 8 bases between. The V gene's germline CDR1 is SGDLS and CDR2 YYNGEE. The CDR3 protein is CASSQDGNTEAFF. In nucleotides, the CDR3 is TGTGCCAGCAGCCAGGATGGGAACACTGAAGCTTTCTTT.

V and J are TRBV25-1 and TRBJ1-4, with D perhaps TRBD1 (5 bases). Germline V gene sequence: CDR1 MGHDK, CDR2 SYGVNS. This CDR3 contains 15 residues. Trimming took off 1 base at V and 8 bases at J, with 14 bases between the two ends. CDR3 DNA: TGTGCCAGCAGTGAATTCAGGGAGGGTGGAGAAAAACTGTTTTTT. Its translation is CASSEFREGGEKLFF.

This clone was counted only a few times. V is TRBV6-4 and J is TRBJ2-3, with 14 bases fitting TRBD2. CDR1 and CDR2 (germline): MRHNA, SNTAGT. The CDR3 consists of 15 residues. V shed 3 bases and J 4 bases; nucleotides not matched to a gene: 0. CDR3 protein: CASSETSGGADTQYF. The CDR3 DNA sequence: TGTGCCAGCAGTGAGACTAGCGGGGGGGCAGATACGCAGTATTTT.

This clone appeared a single time. The chain has TRBV20-1 and TRBJ1-2; 7 bases agree with TRBD1. CDR1 and CDR2 (germline): DFQATT, SNEGSKA (reference sequence). The V gene end was trimmed by 3 bases and the J gene end by 5 bases; junction bases not matched to a gene: 9. The length of the CDR3 is 14 residues. CDR3: CSASSSDRLYGYTF. CDR3 bases: TGCAGTGCTAGTAGTTCGGACAGGCTTTATGGCTACACCTTC.

The chain uses TRBV4-1 and TRBJ1-3; D gene ambiguous. V lost 4 bases and J lost 4, with 14 bases in between. The CDR3 consists of 15 residues. Germline V gene lookup returns CDR1 MGHRA and CDR2 YSYEKL. The CDR3 DNA sequence: TGCGCCAGCAGCCCCGTGGAGGGCGTGGGAAACACCATATATTTT. This encodes CASSPVEGVGNTIYF.

J is TRBJ2-6 and V is TRBV28, with 8 nucleotides matching TRBD1. V gave up 5 bases and J gave up 1 base; unmatched junction bases: 7. Germline V gene data show CDR1 as MDHEN and CDR2 as SYDVKM. The CDR3 has 17 amino acids. CDR3 protein: CASSPWQGASGANVLTF. The DNA for the CDR3 is TGTGCCAGCAGTCCCTGGCAGGGGGCGTCTGGGGCCAACGTCCTGACTTTC.

The chain carries TRBV5-8 and TRBJ2-7, with 9 bases fitting TRBD1. V was clipped by 3 bases and J by 0 bases; unmatched bases: 4. Germline CDR1 reads SGHTS; CDR2 reads YDEGEE. The CDR3 covers 15 residues. DNA of the CDR3: TGTGCCAGCAGCTGGGGGGACAGGGACTCCTACGAGCAGTACTTC. Translated, it gives CASSWGDRDSYEQYF.

The chain joins TRBV5-1 to TRBJ1-1; D is unclear. The CDR3 is made up of 16 amino acids. With 0 bases removed from V and 2 bases from J, the gap between germline ends came to 14 bases. Germline CDR1 and CDR2: SGHRS and YFSETQ. CDR3 coding DNA: TGCGCCAGCAGCTTGGCCGCAACGACAAGTAACACTGAAGCTTTCTTT. The encoded protein is CASSLAATTSNTEAFF.

The V gene is TRBV9, the J gene TRBJ1-2; perhaps TRBD1 as D (5 bases). There are 14 residues in the CDR3. The V gene lost 0 bases and the J gene lost 6 bases, with 12 bases spanning the gap. Looked up from germline, CDR1 is SGDLS and CDR2 is YYNGEE. The CDR3 loop is CASSVAPGTDGYTF. Here the CDR3 DNA reads TGTGCCAGCAGCGTAGCGCCAGGGACTGATGGCTACACCTTC.

The V call is TRBV11-2, the J call TRBJ2-3, with 9 positions matching TRBD2. Trimming at V came to 5 bases and at J to 6 bases, leaving 6 bases not matched to a gene. The CDR3 contains 14 residues. From germline, CDR1 is SGHAT and CDR2 FQNNGV. The CDR3 reads CASSQGLARDTQYF. DNA for the CDR3: TGTGCCAGCAGCCAGGGACTAGCACGTGATACGCAGTATTTT. The full variable domain, with the rest looked up from reference TRBV11-2 and TRBJ2-3, is EAGVAQSPRYKIIEKRQSVAFWCNPISGHATLYWYQQILGQGPKLLIQFQNNGVVDDSQLPKDRFSAERLKGVDSTLKIQPAKLEDSAVYLCASSQGLARDTQYFGPGTRLTVL.

V gene TRBV11-3 combines with J gene TRBJ2-5; 12 nucleotides agree with TRBD2. CDR3 length equals 15 residues. From germline, CDR1 is SGHNT and CDR2 YENEEA. J gave up 4 bases and V 5 bases, and 5 bases lay outside the gene matches. The CDR3 protein is CASSPSGRATETQYF. In nucleotides, the CDR3 is TGTGCCAGCAGCCCTAGCGGGAGGGCCACAGAGACCCAGTACTTC.

This clone was seen once. The chain carries TRBV4-2 and TRBJ2-1; 9 bases match TRBD2. Losses at the gene ends were 4 bases for V and 6 bases for J; bases not matched to a gene: 7. The CDR3 totals 15 residues. Germline V lookup: CDR1 LGHNA, CDR2 YNFKEQ. CDR3 DNA sequence: TGTGCCAGCAGCCGAGTTAGCGGGGGAACCAATGAGCAGTTCTTC. Its translation: CASSRVSGGTNEQFF.

This chain links TRBV2 with TRBJ1-6; D unresolved. The CDR3 consists of 13 residues. Germline loops: CDR1 SNHLY, CDR2 FYNNEI. V dropped 10 bases and J dropped 7 bases, with 14 bases sitting between them. This CDR3 reads CATRRELNSPLHF. CDR3 bases: TGTGCCACCCGGCGGGAACTCAATTCACCCCTCCACTTT. Combining the CDR3 with reference TRBV2 and TRBJ1-6 gives the whole variable domain EPEVTQTPSHQVTQMGQEVILRCVPISNHLYFYWYRQILGQKVEFLVSFYNNEISEKSEIFDDQFSVERPDGSNFTLKIRSTKLEDSAMYFCATRRELNSPLHFGNGTRLTVT.

This sequence joins TRBV11-3 and TRBJ2-3, with D tentatively TRBD2 (6 bases). Trimming cost V 0 bases and J 1 base, with 8 bases left between them. This CDR3 spans 15 amino acids. CDR1 and CDR2 from the germline V gene are SGHNT and YENEEA. CDR3 sequence (DNA): TGTGCCAGCAGCTTAGATTGGGGGGGCACAGATACGCAGTATTTT. This encodes CASSLDWGGTDTQYF. Looking up the rest from reference TRBV11-3 and TRBJ2-3 gives the full variable domain: EAGVVQSPRYKIIEKKQPVAFWCNPISGHNTLYWYLQNLGQGPELLIRYENEEAVDDSQLPKDRFSAERLKGVDSTLKIQPAELGDSAVYLCASSLDWGGTDTQYFGPGTRLTVL.

This clone was recorded a few times. The chain uses TRBV14 and TRBJ1-1; no definite D call. With 0 bases removed from V and 5 bases from J, the gap between germline ends came to 7 bases. The CDR3 loop spans 13 amino acids. The germline V gene has CDR1 SGHDN and CDR2 FVKESK. The DNA for the CDR3 is TGTGCCAGCAGCCAAGATTGGAGGACTGAAGCTTTCTTT. Translated: CASSQDWRTEAFF.

The chain links TRBV28 to TRBJ2-5, with 7 nucleotides matching TRBD2. CDR3 size: 16 residues. The junction had 11 bases not matched to a gene; V was cut back by 2 bases and J by 5 bases. Germline V gives CDR1 MDHEN, CDR2 SYDVKM. The CDR3, as DNA: TGTGCCAGCAGTTTAAGAGCTAGCGGACTCGGGGAGACCCAGTACTTC. This encodes CASSLRASGLGETQYF.

This clone was counted once. This chain links TRBV28 with TRBJ1-1, with 7 bases fitting TRBD1. V gave up 6 bases and J gave up 11 bases; unmatched junction bases: 9. The CDR3 runs to 12 residues. Germline V gene data show CDR1 as MDHEN and CDR2 as SYDVKM. Written as DNA, the CDR3 is TGTGCCAGCAGCATAAACAGGGGTCGGGCTTTCTTT. Residues: CASSINRGRAFF.

As DNA, the CDR3 is TGTGCCAGCAGCGGGACACTTAATGAAAAACTGTTTTTT. This encodes CASSGTLNEKLFF. The chain carries TRBV5-6 and TRBJ1-4; tentatively, D is TRBD1 (6 bases). The CDR3 has 13 residues. Trimming stripped 4 bases from V and 4 bases from J, with 8 bases between. Germline values: CDR1 SGHDT, CDR2 YYEEEE.

The chain carries TRBV29-1 and TRBJ1-1; D perhaps matches TRBD1 (6 bases). This CDR3 is 13 amino acids long. Between the trimmed V and J ends, which lost 5 bases and 1 base, there was a span of 11 bases. CDR1 is SQVTM, CDR2 ANQGSEA, per germline. The CDR3 sequence: CSVQDRQNTEAFF. CDR3 in DNA: TGCAGCGTTCAGGACAGACAGAACACTGAAGCTTTCTTT.